The present T cell receptor beta chain was sequenced within a study of T cells in Graves' hyperthyroidism and ophthalmopathy. Findings of the study overall: The blood repertoire included most of the expanded thyroid clonotypes above 0.001.

Amplification of TCR beta CDR3 regions used RNA as the template. Primed by the HTBI set, a first-round RT-PCR was run on the TCR CDR3. MiXCR, applied by TCRdb to the multiplex PCR reads, yields one record per CDR3 protein. The repertoire includes roughly 660,000 distinct CDR3 sequences, 17% of them detected once, and around 15% sits in the top ten. Researchers defined stable Graves' hyperthyroidism as no ophthalmopathy progression within 18 months. CDR3 size: 14 residues. Trimming cost V 6 bases and J 6 bases; bases outside gene matches: 7. CDR1 and CDR2 (germline): MDHEN, SYDVKM. This clonotype was picked up many times. Its matching antigen is unknown.

The rearrangement uses TRBV28 and TRBJ2-7; 11 bases are shared with TRBD1. The sequenced material came from blood. This sequence originates from a man aged 45 to 65 with Graves' hyperthyroidism. The CDR3 is CASRYGQGAFEQYF. CDR3 coding DNA: TGTGCCAGCAGATATGGACAGGGGGCCTTCGAGCAGTACTTC.